Included here is one T cell receptor (beta chain) sequence, with context. No cognate antigen has been identified for it. Per-base quality was not reported, and no clone a single base away is much larger than it. The data stem from a study of technical replicates of blood from four donors (dated by TCRdb to the late 2010s). The library was obtained by the immunoSEQ multiplex PCR assay. TCRdb holds this immuneACCESS table with in-frame rearrangements only. Some clones are missing; in checked studies, unresolved V genes explain under half, and the rest has no known cause. The sample includes 55,000 to 80,000 clones, with about 90% observed a single time. 4.8% of the sample is held by the ten biggest clonotypes. The CDR3 contains 14 residues, cysteine and phenylalanine counted. CDR3 DNA is the only sequence kept; it has 42 bases, read in frame from the first base. Per the germline V gene, SGHRS is the CDR1 and YFSETQ is the CDR2. Trimming costs V 1 base and J 6 bases, and their ends lie 10 bases apart.

The sequenced sample consisted of PBMCs. The clonotype originates from a human donor in good health. Some clones in this sample may be carry-over from other donors' samples. The V and J genes are TRBV5-1 and TRBJ2-2, and possibly TRBD2, on 5 matching bases. The CDR3 protein: CASSLPSPAGELFF. Here is the DNA: TGCGCCAGCAGCTTGCCTAGCCCGGCCGGGGAGCTGTTTTTT.